This TCR beta chain originates from a study of shared clonotypes between healthy human individuals. This CDR3 spans 12 amino acids. The V and J ends lost 6 bases and 7 bases respectively, with 10 bases between them. The germline V gene encodes CDR1 SGHDN and CDR2 FVKESK. Donors included only healthy HIV-negative adults lacking recent acute infections or vaccinations. The method was immunoSEQ multiplex PCR; TCRdb's version includes in-frame clones alone and lacks a portion of them. This table has millions of clones, approximately 93% appearing once. The TCR sequence derives from a man younger than 35 in good health. Some clones in this sample may be carry-over from other donors' samples. Sequenced input: naive CD4+ T cells from PBMCs. Indicated subset: CD45RA+ positively selected. The chain recombines TRBV14 with TRBJ2-1; D possibly corresponds to TRBD2 (6 bases). The CDR3 here is CASRAGGNEQFF. The CDR3 nucleotides are TGTGCCAGCAGAGCTGGGGGGAATGAGCAGTTCTTC. The full variable domain, rest sourced from reference TRBV14 and TRBJ2-1, is EAGVTQFPSHSVIEKGQTVTLRCDPISGHDNLYWYRRVMGKEIKFLLHFVKESKQDESGMPNNRFLAERTGGTYSTLKVQPAELEDSGVYFCASRAGGNEQFFGPGTRLTVL.